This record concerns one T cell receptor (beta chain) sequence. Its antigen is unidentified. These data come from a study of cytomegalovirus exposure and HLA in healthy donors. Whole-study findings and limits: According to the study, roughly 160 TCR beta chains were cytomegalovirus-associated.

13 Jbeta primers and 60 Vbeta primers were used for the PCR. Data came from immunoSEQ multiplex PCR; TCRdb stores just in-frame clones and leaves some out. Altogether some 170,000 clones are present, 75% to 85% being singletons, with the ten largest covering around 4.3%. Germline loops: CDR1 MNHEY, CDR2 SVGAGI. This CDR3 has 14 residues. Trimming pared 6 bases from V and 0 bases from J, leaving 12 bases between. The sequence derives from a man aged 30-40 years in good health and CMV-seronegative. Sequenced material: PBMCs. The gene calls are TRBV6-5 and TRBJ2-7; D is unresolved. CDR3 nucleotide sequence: TGTGCCAGCAGCTCCCCTTTGAGCTCCTACGAGCAGTACTTC. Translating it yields CASSSPLSSYEQYF.